The present TCR beta chain was sequenced within a study of blood T cells in healthy people across ages. Germline V lookup: CDR1 SGHTA, CDR2 FQGNSA. This CDR3 has 13 residues. The second PCR ran about 6 to 12 cycles with a sample-barcoded 5' primer and J-beta primers. TCRdb independently ran MiXCR on the 5' RACE reads; one entry per CDR3 protein. The sample has 580,000 or so distinct CDR3 sequences; 40% to 50% are singletons. The study's findings and limits: In long-lived donors, naive CD4+ cell counts and diversity exceeded those of aged donors.

The table lists this clonotype with a few counts. Its antigen is unknown. The J gene is TRBJ2-4, the V gene TRBV7-2, with no clear D. TRBJ2-7 explains the end of the DNA better; the J call may be wrong. This receptor was identified in a man aged 80 or over in good health. Sequencing used blood. CDR3 nucleotides: TGTGCCAGCAGCTTAGAGGACGGATACGAGCAGTACTTC. Protein product: CASSLEDGYEQYF.